These T cell receptor beta chains were read from a single sample in a study of blood T cells in healthy people across ages. TCRdb passed the 5' RACE reads through MiXCR, listing each CDR3 protein once. The sample holds approximately 1.5 million distinct CDR3 sequences; about 31% are singletons and the top ten take over 9%. The sequencing input was blood. The receptors derive from a woman aged 25 to 45 in good health. Each CDR3 is given without its conserved first and last residue. Each record gives: V gene, J gene, CDR3 protein.

>TRBV20-1|TRBJ1-1
SASTGLNTVAF
>TRBV20-1|TRBJ2-1
SARVPGLKYYNEQF
>TRBV6-2/TRBV6-3|TRBJ2-2
ASSRLQGQGTGELF
>TRBV3-1|TRBJ2-1
ASSHGVLTYNEQF
>TRBV18|TRBJ2-5
ASSRDKQETQY
>TRBV27|TRBJ1-2
ASSPPGQGEGYT
>TRBV30|TRBJ1-1
AWAYTEAF
>TRBV7-9|TRBJ2-7
ASSLAQRGEQY
>TRBV20-1|TRBJ2-1
SASHLRSSYNEQF
>TRBV10-3|TRBJ2-3
AISAGTSGGTDTQY
>TRBV27|TRBJ2-5
ASSLFGGMGTTPETQY
>TRBV2|TRBJ2-5
ASSPAKRDQETQY
>TRBV12-3/TRBV12-4|TRBJ1-4
ASRGTFNEKLF
>TRBV6-2/TRBV6-3|TRBJ1-2
ASSFPGGNGYT
>TRBV29-1|TRBJ2-3
SVAPGMDTDTQY
>TRBV4-1|TRBJ1-5
ASSQEARSNQPQH
>TRBV9|TRBJ1-1
ASRGKGASTEAF
>TRBV27|TRBJ2-3
ASRPVSTDTQY
>TRBV9|TRBJ2-7
ASSVEARGSYEQY
>TRBV27|TRBJ2-7
ASSFQNSLLRPYEQY
>TRBV6-2/TRBV6-3|TRBJ2-1
ASSYGLAGTIEQF
>TRBV7-2|TRBJ2-7
ASSLAFRDEQY
>TRBV29-1|TRBJ2-3
SVKGGLTDTQY
>TRBV20-1|TRBJ2-3
SVGRGPDTQY
>TRBV6-5|TRBJ2-1
ASSSRLAGDAYNEQF
>TRBV27|TRBJ2-6
ASSFVGGAGANILT
>TRBV5-5|TRBJ1-2
ASSLLGTGYGYT
>TRBV2|TRBJ2-1
ASSEMGSDYNEQF
>TRBV30|TRBJ1-4
AWSVHNEKLF
>TRBV19|TRBJ1-1
ASSTRDRDAF
>TRBV6-1|TRBJ2-3
ASMSLLVRDTQY
>TRBV3-1|TRBJ2-5
ASSQVPGGRETQY
>TRBV5-1|TRBJ2-1
ASSLDEYNGQF
>TRBV12-3/TRBV12-4|TRBJ2-7
ASLRFPSSYEQY
>TRBV10-3|TRBJ1-4
AISPGTANEKLF
>TRBV7-8|TRBJ2-1
ASSSLRASGSSYNEQF
>TRBV28|TRBJ2-7
ASSSFWARSREKLYEQY
>TRBV7-9|TRBJ1-2
ASSTLGGGSTQSNYGYT
>TRBV12-3/TRBV12-4|TRBJ2-1
ASSSSGVPAGEQF
>TRBV6-5|TRBJ2-3
ASSYSEGDRTQY
>TRBV10-3|TRBJ2-1
AIRGDSSSYNEQF
>TRBV5-1|TRBJ2-7
ASSWGTSDYEQY
>TRBV4-2|TRBJ2-7
ASSQDMVAGVWEQY
>TRBV10-3|TRBJ1-2
AISEGQGGYT
>TRBV27|TRBJ1-4
ASGSTVLGEKLF
>TRBV12-3/TRBV12-4|TRBJ2-5
ASTLRSQETLY
>TRBV28|TRBJ1-1
ASRAPMLGVDTEAF
>TRBV7-3|TRBJ2-2
ASSHETGELF
>TRBV27|TRBJ1-2
ASSSQRETGPGYT
>TRBV28|TRBJ2-4
ASRPQGSLNIQY
>TRBV5-1|TRBJ2-3
ASSFRPGTVTDTQY
>TRBV7-2|TRBJ1-2
ASSGTPGYVEGYT
>TRBV27|TRBJ2-1
ASSLVVGGGSSYNEQF
>TRBV20-1|TRBJ2-4
SARPRGDKNIQY
>TRBV12-3/TRBV12-4|TRBJ2-3
ASSFTGGVFADTQY